In its sample, the clone carrying this TCR beta chain was seen once. The sample originates from a study of blood T cell repertoires in COVID-19. TCRdb keeps only in-frame clones here, not all; method: immunoSEQ multiplex PCR. The profile shows some 300,000 clones, 70% to 90% of them singletons. The clonotype originates from an older woman with COVID-19, enrolled during active disease. Sequencing used peripheral blood.

The CDR3 protein is CASSLGTGDLLAGGPRYF. In DNA form, the CDR3 reads TGTGCCAGCAGTTTGGGGACAGGGGACCTACTAGCGGGGGGGCCTCGGTACTTC. This sequence joins TRBV28 and TRBJ2-7, with 13 bases lining up with TRBD2. V dropped 3 bases and J dropped 12; count of bases not matched to a gene: 20. Germline CDR1 reads MDHEN; CDR2 reads SYDVKM. This CDR3 comprises 18 residues.